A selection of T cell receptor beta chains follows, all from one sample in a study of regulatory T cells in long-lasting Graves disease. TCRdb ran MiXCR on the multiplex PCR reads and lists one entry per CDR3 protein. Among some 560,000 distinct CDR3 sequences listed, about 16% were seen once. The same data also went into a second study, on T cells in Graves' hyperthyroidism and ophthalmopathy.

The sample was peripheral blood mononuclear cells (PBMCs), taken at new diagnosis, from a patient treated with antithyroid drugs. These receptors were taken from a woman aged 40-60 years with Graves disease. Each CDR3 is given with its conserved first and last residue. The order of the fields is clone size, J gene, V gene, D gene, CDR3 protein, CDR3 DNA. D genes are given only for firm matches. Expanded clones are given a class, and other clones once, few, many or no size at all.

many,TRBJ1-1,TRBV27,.,CASSRNLEGTEAFF,TGTGCCAGCAGTAGGAATCTGGAGGGGACTGAAGCTTTCTTT
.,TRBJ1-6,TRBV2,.,CASRVQGPYNSPLHF,TGTGCCAGCAGGGTTCAGGGGCCCTATAATTCACCCCTCCACTTT
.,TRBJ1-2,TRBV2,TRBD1,CASSPDRDTNYGYTF,TGTGCCAGCAGCCCGGACAGGGACACTAACTATGGCTACACCTTC
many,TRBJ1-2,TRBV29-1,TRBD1,CSVSPTGAHGYTF,TGCAGCGTCTCTCCGACAGGGGCCCATGGCTACACCTTC
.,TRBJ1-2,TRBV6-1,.,CASSGYIGVNYGYTF,TGTGCCAGCAGTGGATATATTGGGGTAAACTATGGCTACACCTTC
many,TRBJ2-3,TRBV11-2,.,CASSLVGGAGTDTQYF,TGTGCCAGCAGCTTAGTTGGGGGGGCCGGCACAGATACGCAGTATTTT
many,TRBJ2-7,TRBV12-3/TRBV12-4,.,CASSLGGGFLYEQYF,TGTGCCAGCAGTTTGGGGGGGGGCTTTCTCTACGAGCAGTACTTC
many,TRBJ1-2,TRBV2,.,CASSDKEGYGYTF,TGTGCCAGCAGTGATAAGGAGGGCTATGGCTACACCTTC
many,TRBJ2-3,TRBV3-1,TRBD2,CASSQTSGGATDTQYF,TGTGCCAGCAGCCAAACGAGCGGGGGGGCAACAGATACGCAGTATTTT
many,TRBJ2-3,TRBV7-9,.,CASSVFSRRGTDTQYF,TGTGCCAGCAGCGTGTTTAGCAGGCGAGGGACAGATACGCAGTATTTT
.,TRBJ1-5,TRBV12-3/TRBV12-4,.,CASSPSLPTQHF,TGTGCCAGCAGTCCGTCCCTGCCGACCCAGCATTTT
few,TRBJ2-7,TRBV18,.,CASSPGANYEQYF,TGTGCCAGCTCACCAGGGGCCAACTACGAGCAGTACTTC
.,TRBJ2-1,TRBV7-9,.,CASSVGTTVNEQFF,TGTGCCAGCAGCGTAGGGACAACCGTCAATGAGCAGTTCTTC
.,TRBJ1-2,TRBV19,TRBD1,CASTFTGVNYGYTF,TGTGCCAGTACCTTCACAGGGGTGAACTATGGCTACACCTTC
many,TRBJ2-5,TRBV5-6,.,CASSSGRGGTQYF,TGTGCCAGCAGCTCAGGCAGGGGAGGGACCCAGTACTTC
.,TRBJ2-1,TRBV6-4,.,CASSHGTRGDEQFF,TGTGCCAGCAGTCACGGGACACGGGGCGATGAGCAGTTCTTC